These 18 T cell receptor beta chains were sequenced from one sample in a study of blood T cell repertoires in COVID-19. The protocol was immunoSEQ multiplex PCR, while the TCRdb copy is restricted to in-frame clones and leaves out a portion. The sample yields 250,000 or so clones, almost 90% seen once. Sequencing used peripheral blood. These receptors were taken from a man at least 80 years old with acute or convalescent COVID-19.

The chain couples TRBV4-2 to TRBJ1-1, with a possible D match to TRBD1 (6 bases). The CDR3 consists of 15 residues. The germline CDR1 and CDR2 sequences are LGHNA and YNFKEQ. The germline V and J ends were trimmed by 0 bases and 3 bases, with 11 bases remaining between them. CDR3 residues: CASSQDQGTYTEAFF. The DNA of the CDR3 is TGTGCCAGCAGCCAAGATCAGGGGACGTACACTGAAGCTTTCTTT.

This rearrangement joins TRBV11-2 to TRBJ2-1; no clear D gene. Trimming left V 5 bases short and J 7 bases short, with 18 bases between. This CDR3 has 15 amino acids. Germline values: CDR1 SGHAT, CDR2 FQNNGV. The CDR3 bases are TGTGCCAGCAGCAATTCTACGGAGCCAAGGAATGAGCAGTTCTTC. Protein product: CASSNSTEPRNEQFF.

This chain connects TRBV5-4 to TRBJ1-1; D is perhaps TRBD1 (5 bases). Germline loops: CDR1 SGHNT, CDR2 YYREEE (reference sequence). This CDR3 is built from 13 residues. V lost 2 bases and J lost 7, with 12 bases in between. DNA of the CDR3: TGTGCCAGCAGCTTCATTGGGGCTGGTGAAGCTTTCTTT. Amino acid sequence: CASSFIGAGEAFF.

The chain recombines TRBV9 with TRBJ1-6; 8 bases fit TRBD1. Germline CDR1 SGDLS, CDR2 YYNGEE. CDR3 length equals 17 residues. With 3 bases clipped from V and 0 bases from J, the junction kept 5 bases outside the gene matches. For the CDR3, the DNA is TGTGCCAGCAGCGCTGGACAGGGTTCCTCCTATAATTCACCCCTCCACTTT. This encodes CASSAGQGSSYNSPLHF. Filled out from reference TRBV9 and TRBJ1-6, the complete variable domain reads DSGVTQTPKHLITATGQRVTLRCSPRSGDLSVYWYQQSLDQGLQFLIQYYNGEERAKGNILERFSAQQFPDLHSELNLSSLELGDSALYFCASSAGQGSSYNSPLHFGNGTRLTVT.

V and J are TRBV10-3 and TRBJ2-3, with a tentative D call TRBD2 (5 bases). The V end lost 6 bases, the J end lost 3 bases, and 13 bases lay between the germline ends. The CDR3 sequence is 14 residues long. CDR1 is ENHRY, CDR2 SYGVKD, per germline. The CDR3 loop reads CAISPPGTTDTQYF. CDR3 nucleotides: TGTGCCATCAGCCCCCCGGGAACTACAGATACGCAGTATTTT.

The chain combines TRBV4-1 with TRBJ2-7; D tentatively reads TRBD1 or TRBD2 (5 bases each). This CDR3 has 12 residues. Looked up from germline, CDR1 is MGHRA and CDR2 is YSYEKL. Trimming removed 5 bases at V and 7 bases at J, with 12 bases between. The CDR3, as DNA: TGCGCCAGCAGCGAAGGAGGACAAGAGCAGTACTTC. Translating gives CASSEGGQEQYF.

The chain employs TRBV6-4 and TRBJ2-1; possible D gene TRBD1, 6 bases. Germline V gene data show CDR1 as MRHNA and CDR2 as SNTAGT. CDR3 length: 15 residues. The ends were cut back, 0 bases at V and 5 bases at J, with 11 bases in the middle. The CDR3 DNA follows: TGTGCCAGCAGTGACTCCTCACAGGGCGACAATGAGCAGTTCTTC. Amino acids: CASSDSSQGDNEQFF.

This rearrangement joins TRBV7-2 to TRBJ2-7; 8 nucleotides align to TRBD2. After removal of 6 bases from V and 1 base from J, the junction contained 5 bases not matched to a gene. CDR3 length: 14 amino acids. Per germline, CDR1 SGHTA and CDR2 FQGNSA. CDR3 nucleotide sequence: TGTGCCAGCAGAACAAGCGGGGGATCCTACGAGCAGTACTTC. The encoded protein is CASRTSGGSYEQYF. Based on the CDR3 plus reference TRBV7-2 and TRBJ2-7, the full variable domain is GAGVSQSPSNKVTEKGKDVELRCDPISGHTALYWYRQSLGQGLEFLIYFQGNSAPDKSGLPSDRFSAERTGGSVSTLTIQRTQQEDSAVYLCASRTSGGSYEQYFGPGTRLTVT.

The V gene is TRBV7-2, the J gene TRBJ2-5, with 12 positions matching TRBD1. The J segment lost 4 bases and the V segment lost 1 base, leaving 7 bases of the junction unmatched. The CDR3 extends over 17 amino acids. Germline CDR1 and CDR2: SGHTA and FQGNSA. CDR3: CASSLENVGQGAETQYF. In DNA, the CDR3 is TGTGCCAGCAGCTTAGAGAATGTGGGACAGGGGGCAGAGACCCAGTACTTC.

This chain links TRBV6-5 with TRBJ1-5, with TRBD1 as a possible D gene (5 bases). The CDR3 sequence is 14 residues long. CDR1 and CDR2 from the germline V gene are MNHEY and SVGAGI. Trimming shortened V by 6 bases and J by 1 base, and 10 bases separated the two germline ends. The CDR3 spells CASSSRASNQPQHF. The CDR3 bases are TGTGCCAGCAGCAGCAGGGCAAGCAATCAGCCCCAGCATTTT.

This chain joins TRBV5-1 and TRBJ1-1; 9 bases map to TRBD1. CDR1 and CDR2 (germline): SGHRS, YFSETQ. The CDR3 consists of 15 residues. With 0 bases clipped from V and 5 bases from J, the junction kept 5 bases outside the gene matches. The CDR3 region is CASSLAGTGRTEAFF. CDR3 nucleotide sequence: TGCGCCAGCAGCTTGGCGGGGACAGGGAGAACTGAAGCTTTCTTT.

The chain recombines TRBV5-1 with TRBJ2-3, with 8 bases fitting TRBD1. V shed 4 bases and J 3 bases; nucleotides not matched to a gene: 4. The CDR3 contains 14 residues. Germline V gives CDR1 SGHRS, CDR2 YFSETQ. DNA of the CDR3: TGCGCCAGCAGCGGCGGACAGGGAACAGATACGCAGTATTTT. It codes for CASSGGQGTDTQYF.

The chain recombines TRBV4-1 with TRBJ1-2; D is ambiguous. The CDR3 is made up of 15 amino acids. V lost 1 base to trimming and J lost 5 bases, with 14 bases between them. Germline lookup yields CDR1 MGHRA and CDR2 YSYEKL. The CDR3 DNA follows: TGCGCCAGCAGCCAAGCCTTAGATGGTTATTATGGCTACACCTTC. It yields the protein CASSQALDGYYGYTF.

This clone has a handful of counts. The CDR3: CASSPSGRVGNTIYF. CDR3 in DNA: TGTGCCAGCAGTCCGTCCGGCAGGGTTGGAAACACCATATATTTT. This chain joins TRBV28 and TRBJ1-3; D is perhaps TRBD1 (5 bases). The V end was cut by 5 bases, the J end by 3 bases, with 14 bases between. Germline V gene data show CDR1 as MDHEN and CDR2 as SYDVKM. This CDR3 has 15 amino acids.

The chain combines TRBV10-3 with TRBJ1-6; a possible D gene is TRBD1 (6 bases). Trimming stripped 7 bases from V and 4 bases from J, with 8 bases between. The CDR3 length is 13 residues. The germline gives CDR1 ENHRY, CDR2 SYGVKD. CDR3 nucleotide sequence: TGTGCCATCACACAGGGATATAATTCACCCCTCCACTTT. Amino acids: CAITQGYNSPLHF.

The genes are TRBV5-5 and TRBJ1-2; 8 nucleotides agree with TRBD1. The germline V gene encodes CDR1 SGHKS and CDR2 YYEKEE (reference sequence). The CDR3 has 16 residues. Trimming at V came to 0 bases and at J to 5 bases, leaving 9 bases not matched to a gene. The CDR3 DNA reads TGTGCCAGCAGCTTGGGGATGGCAGGGGGCAGTTATGGCTACACCTTC. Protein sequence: CASSLGMAGGSYGYTF.

The DNA for the CDR3 is TGTGCCAGCAGCTTCGGAGTGGGACAGGGGTTCTACGAGCAGTACTTC. Protein product: CASSFGVGQGFYEQYF. The chain links TRBV5-4 to TRBJ2-7, with TRBD1 matching over 10 bases. This CDR3 is 16 amino acids long. Germline loops: CDR1 SGHNT, CDR2 YYREEE (reference sequence). J lost 3 bases, V lost 2 bases, and 8 bases had no gene match.

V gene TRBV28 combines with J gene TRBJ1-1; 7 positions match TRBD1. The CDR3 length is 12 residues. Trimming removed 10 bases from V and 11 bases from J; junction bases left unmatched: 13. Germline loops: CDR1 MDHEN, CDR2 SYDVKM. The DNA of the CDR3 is TGTGCCACCGAGGGGGCCCCCCTAGGGGCTTTCTTT. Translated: CATEGAPLGAFF.